A selection of T cell receptor beta chains follows, all from one sample in a study of shared T cell receptors in the human thymus. Repertoires were generated with immunoSEQ multiplex PCR, while TCRdb's copy carries only in-frame clones and drops some. The table lists 700,000 to 750,000 clones, roughly 88% of them singletons. These same records also appear under a second study, on human thymus T cells.

Sequenced material: thymocytes. The receptors come from a girl in the first two years of life with a congenital heart defect. Both conserved end residues are part of each CDR3. Each record gives: clone size, J gene, D gene, V gene, CDR3 protein, CDR3 DNA. The D gene is left open where the match is weak. The size field is filled for only some rows; it gives once, few, many or a size class.

size: -
J: TRBJ2-7
D: -
V: TRBV6-1
CDR3: CAISPGRSYEQYF
DNA: TGTGCCATAAGTCCAGGTCGCTCCTACGAGCAGTACTTC

size: -
J: TRBJ1-3
D: -
V: TRBV18
CDR3: CASSLNPGPGNTIYF
DNA: TGTGCCAGCTCACTAAACCCGGGTCCTGGAAACACCATATATTTT

size: -
J: TRBJ2-5
D: -
V: TRBV11-2
CDR3: CASSWGGLPGETQYF
DNA: TGTGCCAGCAGCTGGGGAGGTCTCCCGGGGGAGACCCAGTACTTC

size: -
J: TRBJ1-1
D: TRBD1
V: TRBV5-1
CDR3: CASSFGHRGPVPNTEAFF
DNA: TGCGCCAGCAGCTTCGGGCACAGGGGGCCCGTTCCGAACACTGAAGCTTTCTTT

size: -
J: TRBJ2-4
D: -
V: TRBV4-1
CDR3: CASSQEARGLAKNIQYF
DNA: TGCGCCAGCAGCCAAGAAGCGAGGGGGTTAGCCAAAAACATTCAGTACTTC

size: -
J: TRBJ1-2
D: TRBD1
V: TRBV5-6
CDR3: CASSLAVRGNSVYYGYTF
DNA: TGTGCCAGCAGCTTGGCCGTCAGGGGGAATTCGGTTTACTATGGCTACACCTTC

size: once
J: TRBJ1-2
D: TRBD1
V: TRBV6-4
CDR3: CASSAHQTGGGAWYGYTF
DNA: TGTGCCAGCAGTGCCCATCAAACAGGGGGGGGCGCTTGGTATGGCTACACCTTC

size: -
J: TRBJ1-1
D: -
V: TRBV12-5
CDR3: CASGLVQGRMNTEAFF
DNA: TGTGCTAGTGGTTTGGTACAGGGCCGCATGAACACTGAAGCTTTCTTT

size: -
J: TRBJ2-5
D: TRBD1
V: TRBV29-1
CDR3: CSADPDRDEETQYF
DNA: TGCAGCGCCGACCCTGACAGGGACGAGGAGACCCAGTACTTC

size: once
J: TRBJ2-3
D: TRBD2
V: TRBV11-2
CDR3: CASSSRNTSGGLDTQYF
DNA: TGTGCCAGCAGCTCTCGGAATACTAGCGGGGGGCTGGATACGCAGTATTTT

size: once
J: TRBJ2-5
D: -
V: TRBV14
CDR3: CASSQDNGGKTQYF
DNA: TGTGCCAGCAGCCAAGATAACGGGGGAAAGACCCAGTACTTC

size: -
J: TRBJ1-6
D: -
V: TRBV27
CDR3: CASSFRRQINSPLHF
DNA: TGTGCCAGCAGTTTCCGCCGACAGATTAATTCACCCCTCCACTTT

size: -
J: TRBJ1-2
D: -
V: TRBV5-5
CDR3: CASSGRFLGYGYTF
DNA: TGTGCCAGCAGCGGCCGGTTCCTAGGCTATGGCTACACCTTC

size: -
J: TRBJ2-3
D: TRBD2
V: TRBV7-6
CDR3: CASSLRTSGTDTQYF
DNA: TGTGCCAGCAGCCTCCGGACTAGCGGCACAGATACGCAGTATTTT

size: -
J: TRBJ1-2
D: -
V: TRBV10-3
CDR3: CAISGPPAEGRGYTF
DNA: TGTGCCATCAGTGGACCCCCGGCGGAGGGCCGTGGCTACACCTTC